There are many counts of the clone carrying this T cell receptor (beta chain). This record comes from a study of T cells after yellow fever vaccination. TCRdb reanalysed the 5' RACE reads using MiXCR and keeps one entry per CDR3 protein. The sample records about 180,000 distinct CDR3 sequences, approximately 6.2% being singletons. The CDR3 sequence is 16 residues long. Trimming shortened V by 6 bases and J by 6 bases, and 22 bases separated the two germline ends. The germline CDR1 and CDR2 sequences are MNHNS and SASEGT. The chain uses TRBV6-1 and TRBJ2-3; D unresolved. This clonotype was obtained from a man between 18 and 35 years old who received the YFV17D yellow fever vaccine. The sequencing used CD4+ T cells sorted from PBMCs, collected on the day of the first yellow fever vaccination. The CDR3 sequence is CASRHGWVTVQDTQYF. The CDR3 nucleotides read TGTGCCAGCAGGCACGGGTGGGTCACGGTTCAGGATACGCAGTATTTT.